The rows below give T cell receptor beta chains drawn from one sample of a study of blood T cell repertoires in COVID-19. The method was immunoSEQ multiplex PCR; TCRdb's version includes in-frame clones alone and lacks a portion of them. The sample lists approximately 130,000 clones; around nine tenths were seen once. Input material: peripheral blood. Receptor source: a human donor in a cohort sampled during active COVID-19. CDR3s include the opening cysteine and the closing phenylalanine or tryptophan. D genes are given only for firm matches. Clone size is given for some rows only: seen once, a few or many times, or a class if the clone is expanded.

TRBJ2-7	TRBV6-5	TRBD1	once	CASRLTDRGPYEQYF	TGTGCCAGCAGACTTACCGACAGGGGACCCTACGAGCAGTACTTC
TRBJ2-5	TRBV27	TRBD1	-	CASSLGTGGGETQYF	TGTGCCAGCAGTTTAGGGACAGGGGGCGGAGAGACCCAGTACTTC
TRBJ2-5	TRBV7-7	TRBD1	-	CASSLGQGRTETQYF	TGTGCTAGCAGCCTCGGACAGGGTCGGACGGAGACCCAGTACTTC
TRBJ1-6	TRBV2	TRBD1	-	CASSEQGADSPLHF	TGTGCCAGCAGTGAGCAGGGGGCTGATTCACCCCTCCACTTT
TRBJ2-1	TRBV5-1	-	once	CASNPVTGSGNEQFF	TGCGCCAGCAACCCCGTGACCGGGTCGGGTAATGAGCAGTTCTTC
TRBJ1-6	TRBV6-2/TRBV6-3	TRBD1	once	CASSYGQGNSPLHF	TGTGCCAGCAGTTATGGACAGGGGAATTCACCCCTCCACTTT
TRBJ2-1	TRBV6-1	TRBD2	once	CASSEGWGGYNEQFF	TGTGCCAGCAGTGAAGGGTGGGGGGGTTACAATGAGCAGTTCTTC
TRBJ2-7	TRBV4-2	TRBD2	-	CASSQDWLAGAYEQYF	TGTGCCAGCAGCCAAGATTGGCTAGCGGGGGCATACGAGCAGTACTTC
TRBJ1-5	TRBV28	-	-	CASRRTGTDQPQHF	TGTGCCAGCAGGCGTACAGGGACGGATCAGCCCCAGCATTTT
TRBJ1-2	TRBV4-1	TRBD1	-	CASSPETGRHGYTF	TGCGCCAGCAGCCCCGAGACAGGGAGGCATGGCTACACCTTC
TRBJ1-2	TRBV2	TRBD1	once	CASSKDRGDYGYTF	TGTGCCAGCAGTAAGGACAGGGGGGACTATGGCTACACCTTC
TRBJ2-4	TRBV6-5	-	-	CASSYLRGSGKNIQYF	TGTGCCAGCAGTTACCTTAGGGGGAGTGGCAAAAACATTCAGTACTTC
TRBJ1-4	TRBV5-1	TRBD1	-	CASSHHRDRGRGDEKLFF	TGCGCCAGCAGCCATCACCGGGACAGGGGGCGAGGGGATGAAAAACTGTTTTTT
TRBJ2-7	TRBV7-9	-	-	CASSPSGSGSSYEQYF	TGTGCCAGCAGCCCCTCGGGTAGCGGTAGCTCCTACGAGCAGTACTTC
TRBJ2-5	TRBV4-1	TRBD2	-	CASSHGGGGRETQYF	TGCGCCAGCAGCCACGGGGGGGGTGGGAGAGAGACCCAGTACTTC
TRBJ1-5	TRBV28	-	-	CGCCRPGLSNQPQHF	TGTGGGTGTTGCCGCCCGGGACTAAGCAATCAGCCCCAGCATTTT
TRBJ1-1	TRBV7-9	-	-	CASSLGGRGAFF	TGTGCCAGCAGCTTAGGGGGTCGCGGGGCTTTCTTT
TRBJ1-4	TRBV4-1	TRBD1	once	CASSQEKQGNEKLFF	TGCGCCAGCAGCCAAGAGAAACAGGGGAATGAAAAACTGTTTTTT
TRBJ2-3	TRBV10-3	TRBD1	-	CAISPGEDRGSDTQYF	TGTGCCATCTCACCAGGGGAGGACAGGGGATCAGATACGCAGTATTTT
TRBJ1-1	TRBV6-6	-	-	CASSYVSGMNTEAFF	TGTGCCAGCAGTTACGTGTCAGGGATGAACACTGAAGCTTTCTTT
TRBJ2-1	TRBV10-2	-	-	CASRLRDSLEQFF	TGCGCCAGCAGACTCCGGGACTCCCTTGAGCAGTTCTTC
TRBJ2-7	TRBV5-1	TRBD1	-	CASSLGGQGAYEQYF	TGCGCCAGCAGCCTGGGGGGACAGGGAGCCTACGAGCAGTACTTC
TRBJ2-2	TRBV28	-	-	CAIAPEGTGELFF	TGTGCCATCGCACCGGAGGGCACCGGGGAGCTGTTTTTT
TRBJ2-7	TRBV6-5	TRBD1	-	CASSQRNRGRYEQYF	TGTGCCAGCAGCCAAAGAAACAGGGGTCGGTACGAGCAGTACTTC
TRBJ2-3	TRBV18	TRBD2	-	CASSPLAGGNTDTQYF	TGTGCCAGCTCACCACTAGCGGGAGGAAACACAGATACGCAGTATTTT
TRBJ2-7	TRBV6-5	-	once	CASSGNPSPEQYF	TGTGCCAGCTCAGGGAACCCATCCCCCGAGCAGTACTTC
TRBJ1-3	TRBV18	-	-	CASSPPSGPGNTIYF	TGTGCCAGCTCACCACCGTCGGGTCCTGGAAACACCATATATTTT
TRBJ1-2	TRBV5-1	TRBD1	-	CASKEDRAGTYGYTF	TGCGCCAGCAAGGAGGACAGGGCCGGCACCTATGGCTACACCTTC
TRBJ1-2	TRBV13	-	once	CASSLGGGDYGYTF	TGTGCCAGCAGCTTAGGAGGGGGGGACTATGGCTACACCTTC
TRBJ2-3	TRBV10-3	TRBD2	-	CAISGMGTSGSTIADTQYF	TGTGCCATCAGTGGGATGGGGACTAGCGGGAGTACAATAGCAGATACGCAGTATTTT
TRBJ1-2	TRBV13	TRBD1	-	CASSHGDRRNYGYTF	TGTGCCAGCAGCCACGGGGACAGGAGAAACTATGGCTACACCTTC
TRBJ1-5	TRBV4-1	TRBD1	once	CASSQPTGQRMHQPQHF	TGCGCCAGCAGCCAACCGACGGGACAGAGGATGCATCAGCCCCAGCATTTT
TRBJ1-1	TRBV29-1	-	-	CSVVSSGGLGTEAFF	TGCAGCGTTGTCTCGTCTGGAGGGCTCGGCACTGAAGCTTTCTTT
TRBJ2-5	TRBV5-1	TRBD1	-	CASSFSGGEETQYF	TGCGCCAGCAGCTTCTCAGGGGGTGAAGAGACCCAGTACTTC
TRBJ2-7	TRBV6-5	TRBD2	-	CASSYGRAYEQYF	TGTGCCAGCAGTTACGGGAGGGCCTACGAGCAGTACTTC
TRBJ2-3	TRBV4-2	TRBD2	-	CASSLSGGSTDTQYF	TGTGCCAGCAGCCTTAGCGGGGGAAGCACAGATACGCAGTATTTT
TRBJ1-1	TRBV28	-	-	CASSLTGSNTEAFF	TGTGCCAGCAGTTTAACGGGGTCCAACACTGAAGCTTTCTTT
TRBJ2-1	TRBV11-2	TRBD2	-	CASSPGTSGNNEQFF	TGTGCCAGCAGCCCAGGGACTAGCGGGAACAATGAGCAGTTCTTC
TRBJ2-7	TRBV6-5	-	-	CASSYGQNNEQYF	TGTGCCAGCAGTTACGGGCAGAACAACGAGCAGTACTTC
TRBJ2-7	TRBV2	TRBD1	-	CASSSDLTGDIEQYF	TGTGCCAGCAGTTCCGACCTGACAGGGGATATCGAGCAGTACTTC
TRBJ2-5	TRBV25-1	-	-	CASSESRGPQETQYF	TGTGCCAGCAGTGAATCGCGGGGGCCGCAAGAGACCCAGTACTTC
TRBJ1-5	TRBV19	TRBD1	once	CASRKVRDRNQPQHF	TGTGCCAGTAGGAAGGTCCGGGACAGAAATCAGCCCCAGCATTTT
TRBJ2-5	TRBV5-1	-	-	CASSSGQKKETQYF	TGCGCCAGCAGCTCCGGACAGAAGAAAGAGACCCAGTACTTC